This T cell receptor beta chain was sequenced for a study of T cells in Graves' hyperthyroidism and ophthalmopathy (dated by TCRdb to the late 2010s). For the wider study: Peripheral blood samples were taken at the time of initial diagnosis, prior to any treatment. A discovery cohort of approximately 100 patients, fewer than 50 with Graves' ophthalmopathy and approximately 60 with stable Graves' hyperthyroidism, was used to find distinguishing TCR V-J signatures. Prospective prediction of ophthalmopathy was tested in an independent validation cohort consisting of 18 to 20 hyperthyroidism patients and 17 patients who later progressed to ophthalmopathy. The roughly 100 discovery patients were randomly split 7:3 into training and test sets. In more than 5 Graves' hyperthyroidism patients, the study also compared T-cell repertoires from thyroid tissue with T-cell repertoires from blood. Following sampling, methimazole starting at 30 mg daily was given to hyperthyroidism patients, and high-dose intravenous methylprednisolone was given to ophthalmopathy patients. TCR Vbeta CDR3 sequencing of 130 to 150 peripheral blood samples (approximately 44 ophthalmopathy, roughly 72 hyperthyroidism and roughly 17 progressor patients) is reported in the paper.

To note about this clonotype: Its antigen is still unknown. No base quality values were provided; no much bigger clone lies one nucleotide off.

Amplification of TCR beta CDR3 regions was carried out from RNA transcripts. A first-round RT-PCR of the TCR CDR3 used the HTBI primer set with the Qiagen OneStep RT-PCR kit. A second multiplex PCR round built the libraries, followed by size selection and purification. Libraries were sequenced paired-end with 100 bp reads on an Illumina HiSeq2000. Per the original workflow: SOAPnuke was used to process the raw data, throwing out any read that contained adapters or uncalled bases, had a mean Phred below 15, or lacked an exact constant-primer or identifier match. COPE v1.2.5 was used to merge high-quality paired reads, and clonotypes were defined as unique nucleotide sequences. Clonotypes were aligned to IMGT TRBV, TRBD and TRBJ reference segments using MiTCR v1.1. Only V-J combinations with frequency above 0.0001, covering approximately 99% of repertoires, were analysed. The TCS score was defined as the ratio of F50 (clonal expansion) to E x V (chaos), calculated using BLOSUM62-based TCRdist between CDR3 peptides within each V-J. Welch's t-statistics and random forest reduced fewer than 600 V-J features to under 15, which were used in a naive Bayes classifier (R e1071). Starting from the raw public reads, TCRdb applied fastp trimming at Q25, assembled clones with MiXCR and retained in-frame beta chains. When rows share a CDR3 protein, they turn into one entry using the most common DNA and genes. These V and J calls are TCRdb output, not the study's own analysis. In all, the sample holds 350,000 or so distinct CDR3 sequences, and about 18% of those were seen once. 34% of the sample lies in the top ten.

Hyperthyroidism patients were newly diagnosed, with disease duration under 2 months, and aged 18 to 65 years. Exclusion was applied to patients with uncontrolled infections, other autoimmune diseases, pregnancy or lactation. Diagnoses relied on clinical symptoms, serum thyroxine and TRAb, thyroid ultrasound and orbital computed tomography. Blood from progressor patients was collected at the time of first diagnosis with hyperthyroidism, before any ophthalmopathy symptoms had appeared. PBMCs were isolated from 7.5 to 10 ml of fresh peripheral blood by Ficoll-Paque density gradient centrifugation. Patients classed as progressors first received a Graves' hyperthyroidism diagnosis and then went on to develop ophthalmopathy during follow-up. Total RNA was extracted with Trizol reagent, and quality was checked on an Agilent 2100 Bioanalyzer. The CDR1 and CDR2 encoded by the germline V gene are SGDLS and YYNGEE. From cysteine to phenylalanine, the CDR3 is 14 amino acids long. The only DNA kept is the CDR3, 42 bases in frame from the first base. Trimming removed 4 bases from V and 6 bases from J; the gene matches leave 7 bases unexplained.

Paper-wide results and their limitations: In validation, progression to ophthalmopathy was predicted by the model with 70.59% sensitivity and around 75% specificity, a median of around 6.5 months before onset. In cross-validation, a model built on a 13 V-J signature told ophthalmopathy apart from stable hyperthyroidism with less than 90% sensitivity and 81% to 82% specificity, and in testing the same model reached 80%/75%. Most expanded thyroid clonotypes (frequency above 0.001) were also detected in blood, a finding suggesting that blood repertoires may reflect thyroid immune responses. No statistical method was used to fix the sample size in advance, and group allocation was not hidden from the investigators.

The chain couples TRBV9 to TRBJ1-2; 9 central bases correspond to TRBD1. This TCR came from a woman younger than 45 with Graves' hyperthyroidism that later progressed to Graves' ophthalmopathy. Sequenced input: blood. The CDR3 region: CASSKAGQGNGYTF. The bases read TGTGCCAGCAGCAAAGCAGGACAGGGGAATGGCTACACCTTC.